The 13 T cell receptor beta chains below all came from one sample that was sequenced in a study of blood T cell repertoires in COVID-19. Profiling relied on immunoSEQ multiplex PCR, and the TCRdb table lists in-frame clones only, not all of them. The data hold tens of thousands of clones, with 75% to 85% observed a single time. Sequencing was carried out using peripheral blood. The receptors originated from a woman aged 70-85 years with acute or convalescent COVID-19.

The chain joins TRBV14 to TRBJ2-7; 7 bases agree with TRBD1. In germline, CDR1 is SGHDN, CDR2 FVKESK. The CDR3 extends over 15 amino acids. V shed 4 bases and J 1 base; nucleotides not matched to a gene: 7. The CDR3 DNA follows: TGTGCCAGCAGCCCGGGGCGGACAGGATCCTACGAGCAGTACTTC. This sequence encodes CASSPGRTGSYEQYF.

This clone was detected once. The V and J genes are TRBV9 and TRBJ1-2; D perhaps matches TRBD1 (6 bases). V was pared by 0 bases and J by 4 bases, with 13 bases between. The CDR3 spans 15 residues. CDR1 and CDR2 (germline): SGDLS, YYNGEE. CDR3: CASSVVGGLTYGYTF. The CDR3 region has the DNA TGTGCCAGCAGCGTAGTCGGGGGGCTCACCTATGGCTACACCTTC.

The chain recombines TRBV11-1 with TRBJ2-1; D call uncertain. With 1 base removed from V and 3 bases from J, the gap between germline ends came to 10 bases. Germline CDR1 and CDR2: SGHAT and FQDESV (reference sequence). The CDR3 runs 15 residues. The CDR3 coding sequence is TGTGCCAGCAGCTTAGACGCGGCCGGCTACAATGAGCAGTTCTTC. Translating it yields CASSLDAAGYNEQFF.

This chain links TRBV7-8 with TRBJ1-2; D perhaps matches TRBD1 (5 bases). V lost 8 bases and J 4 bases, leaving 17 bases between the germline ends. The CDR3 sequence is 14 residues long. Germline V lookup: CDR1 SGHVS, CDR2 FQNEAQ. The CDR3 DNA is TGTGCCAGCCTTCCCCTCGGGGGTTCCTATGGCTACACCTTC. Its protein is CASLPLGGSYGYTF.

This chain joins TRBV18 and TRBJ2-3, with TRBD2 as a possible D gene (7 bases). Per germline, CDR1 KGHSH and CDR2 LQKENI. There are 14 residues in the CDR3. V lost 2 bases, J lost 5 bases, and 11 bases lay in between. Here the CDR3 DNA reads TGTGCCAGCTCACCAGGGGGGGGACAAGATACGCAGTATTTT. This gives the protein CASSPGGGQDTQYF.

V is TRBV6-2 or TRBV6-3 and J is TRBJ2-4, with 9 bases lining up with TRBD1. Trimming removed 4 bases from V and 6 bases from J; junction bases left unmatched: 7. CDR3 length equals 15 residues. In germline, CDR1 is MNHEY, CDR2 SVGEGT. This chain's CDR3 is CASSFNRGPGNIQYF. The CDR3 nucleotides are TGTGCCAGCAGTTTCAACAGGGGGCCAGGAAACATTCAGTACTTC.

V and J are TRBV5-4 and TRBJ2-6, with a weak D call TRBD1 (5 bases). V was cut by 4 bases and J by 0 bases, with 8 bases left in between. This CDR3 comprises 15 residues. CDR1 and CDR2 (germline): SGHNT, YYREEE (reference sequence). For the CDR3, the DNA is TGTGCCAGCAGCCCGACAGTCTCTGGGGCCAACGTCCTGACTTTC. Translation gives CASSPTVSGANVLTF.

The chain employs TRBV6-5 and TRBJ1-3; 8 bases are shared with TRBD1. Losses at the gene ends were 4 bases for V and 4 bases for J; bases not matched to a gene: 3. CDR1 is MNHEY and CDR2 is SVGAGI in the germline V gene. CDR3 length equals 14 residues. The CDR3 region is CASSSQGGGNTIYF. CDR3 in DNA: TGTGCCAGCAGTTCACAGGGGGGCGGAAACACCATATATTTT.

The J gene is TRBJ1-5, the V gene TRBV19; 10 bases map to TRBD1. J lost 8 bases, V lost 3 bases, and 4 bases had no gene match. This CDR3 has 14 amino acids. CDR1 and CDR2 from the germline V gene are LNHDA and SQIVND (reference sequence). In nucleotides, the CDR3 is TGTGCCAGTAGTATCGGGGGACAGGGGAAGCCCCAGCATTTT. Translating it yields CASSIGGQGKPQHF.

The chain couples TRBV24-1 to TRBJ1-4, with a possible D match to TRBD1 (5 bases). V was clipped by 1 base and J by 7 bases, with 6 bases between them. Germline V gene sequence: CDR1 KGHDR, CDR2 SFDVKD. This CDR3 is built from 13 residues. CDR3 sequence: CATSDFGGEKLFF. The CDR3 region has the DNA TGTGCCACCAGTGATTTCGGGGGTGAAAAACTGTTTTTT.

This sequence joins TRBV9 and TRBJ2-3; D might be TRBD2 (6 bases). The ends were cut back, 0 bases at V and 6 bases at J, with 14 bases in the middle. Germline CDR1 is SGDLS and CDR2 is YYNGEE. This CDR3 is 15 amino acids long. DNA of the CDR3: TGTGCCAGCAGCGTAGTTAGCGGCCCATGGGATACGCAGTATTTT. Residues: CASSVVSGPWDTQYF. Using reference TRBV9 and TRBJ2-3 for the parts outside the CDR3, the full variable domain is DSGVTQTPKHLITATGQRVTLRCSPRSGDLSVYWYQQSLDQGLQFLIQYYNGEERAKGNILERFSAQQFPDLHSELNLSSLELGDSALYFCASSVVSGPWDTQYFGPGTRLTVL.

The gene calls are TRBV2 and TRBJ2-1; 8 bases agree with TRBD2. The germline CDR1 and CDR2 sequences are SNHLY and FYNNEI. V shed 5 bases and J 5 bases; nucleotides not matched to a gene: 14. The CDR3 extends over 17 amino acids. In DNA form, the CDR3 reads TGTGCCAGCAGTCTCCGGGCTAGCGGGTCCAAGGACAATGAGCAGTTCTTC. Amino acid sequence: CASSLRASGSKDNEQFF.

The V call is TRBV4-2, the J call TRBJ2-2; 8 bases agree with TRBD1. The CDR3 is made up of 16 amino acids. The V and J ends lost 2 bases and 0 bases, in that order; junction bases with no gene match: 2. Germline CDR1 reads LGHNA; CDR2 reads YNFKEQ. The CDR3 DNA is TGTGCCAGCAGCCAACTGACAGGGGCGAACACCGGGGAGCTGTTTTTT. This sequence encodes CASSQLTGANTGELFF.